Shown below are 16 T cell receptor beta chains from a single sample sequenced in a study of Graves' ophthalmopathy and Graves' hyperthyroidism. From RNA, the CDR3 regions of TCR beta chains were amplified and sequenced. An opening RT-PCR round employed HTBI primers and preceded a second-round multiplex PCR. In TCRdb, the multiplex PCR reads were re-called with MiXCR into one record per CDR3 protein. The table has 900,000 to 1,200,000 distinct CDR3 sequences, 36% seen once. Sequenced input: peripheral blood or thyroid tissue (not recorded which). The source is an adult man with Graves' hyperthyroidism.

This clonotype occurred a few times. The chain is built from TRBV7-2 and TRBJ2-7; D possibly corresponds to TRBD1 (6 bases). Germline CDR1 reads SGHTA; CDR2 reads FQGNSA. This CDR3 contains 14 residues. The V end was cut by 5 bases, the J end by 4 bases, with 15 bases between. The chain's CDR3 is CASSPYRVSYEQYF. The DNA for the CDR3 is TGTGCCAGCAGCCCTTACAGGGTATCTTACGAGCAGTACTTC.

V is TRBV7-9 and J is TRBJ2-7; D gene unclear. CDR1 SEHNR and CDR2 FQNEAQ come from the germline V gene (reference sequence). This CDR3 has 15 amino acids. With 5 bases removed from V and 0 bases from J, the gap between germline ends came to 14 bases. CDR3 amino acids: CASSQFLGISYEQYF. DNA for the CDR3: TGTGCCAGCAGCCAATTTCTGGGCATCTCCTACGAGCAGTACTTC.

Many counts were recorded for this clonotype. The rearrangement links TRBV7-6 to TRBJ2-2; 12 nucleotides line up with TRBD2. CDR1 and CDR2 (germline): SGHVS, FNYEAQ. V lost 0 bases and J lost 1; bases outside the gene matches: 0. This CDR3 spans 17 amino acids. This CDR3 is CASSLALAGGNTGELFF. The CDR3 bases are TGTGCCAGCAGCTTAGCACTAGCGGGGGGGAACACCGGGGAGCTGTTTTTT.

This clonotype was observed at least ten times. The chain is built from TRBV7-2 and TRBJ2-7; D gene uncertain. Germline loops: CDR1 SGHTA, CDR2 FQGNSA. The CDR3 sequence is 13 residues long. Trimming left V 3 bases short and J 6 bases short, with 12 bases between. In nucleotides, the CDR3 is TGTGCCAGCAGCTTGGGAATAGGGCGCGAGCAGTACTTC. It is translated as CASSLGIGREQYF.

V gene TRBV20-1 combines with J gene TRBJ1-6; TRBD1 matches 8 bases. Germline assignment: CDR1 DFQATT and CDR2 SNEGSKA (reference sequence). V lost 8 bases and J lost 5; bases outside the gene matches: 8. The CDR3 runs to 14 residues. CDR3 nucleotides: TGCAGTTCCCTTCGACAGGGGAATAATTCACCCCTCCACTTT. It codes for CSSLRQGNNSPLHF.

This chain links TRBV29-1 with TRBJ2-7; 7 bases fit TRBD1. In germline, CDR1 is SQVTM, CDR2 ANQGSEA. The CDR3 is made up of 16 amino acids. The ends lost 3 bases at V and 2 bases at J; junction bases unmatched: 13. In DNA form, the CDR3 reads TGCAGCGTTGAGAACTTCACGCCCAGGGGGACCTACGAGCAGTACTTC. This translates into CSVENFTPRGTYEQYF.

This clonotype was counted many times. The chain carries TRBV11-2 and TRBJ2-7; 7 nucleotides agree with TRBD1. CDR1 and CDR2 from the germline V gene are SGHAT and FQNNGV. The J segment lost 5 bases and the V segment lost 5 bases, leaving 12 bases of the junction unmatched. The CDR3 runs to 15 residues. CDR3 region: CASSLRTGSVNEQYF. CDR3 DNA: TGTGCCAGCAGCCTCCGGACAGGATCCGTCAACGAGCAGTACTTC.

This clonotype was recorded a few times. This chain joins TRBV6-5 and TRBJ2-7; possibly TRBD2 for D (6 bases). Trimming shortened V by 1 base and J by 5 bases, and 15 bases separated the two germline ends. From germline, CDR1 is MNHEY and CDR2 SVGAGI. The CDR3 spans 15 residues. CDR3 DNA sequence: TGTGCCAGCAGTTACTTAAGACTAGAAGGCAACGAGCAGTACTTC. Translating gives CASSYLRLEGNEQYF.

The table lists this clonotype with a few counts. The genes are TRBV6-6 and TRBJ1-1; D gene uncertain. V gave up 3 bases and J gave up 5 bases, with 10 bases separating them. The CDR3 spans 13 residues. The germline V gene has CDR1 MNHNY and CDR2 SVGAGI (reference sequence). CDR3 sequence: CASSYLGRTEAFF. The DNA of the CDR3 is TGTGCCAGCAGTTATCTAGGGAGAACTGAAGCTTTCTTT.

This clonotype was picked up many times. The V and J genes are TRBV7-6 and TRBJ1-3; tentative D call: TRBD1 (5 bases). The V and J ends lost 0 bases and 2 bases respectively, with 8 bases between them. Germline-derived CDR1 and CDR2 are SGHVS and FNYEAQ. The CDR3 has 15 residues. Here the CDR3 DNA reads TGTGCCAGCAGCTTAGCTGGGGCGACTGGAAACACCATATATTTT. Translating it yields CASSLAGATGNTIYF.

The V gene is TRBV5-1, the J gene TRBJ2-2; D remains ambiguous. This CDR3 region has 15 residues. Trimming cost V 0 bases and J 6 bases, with 12 bases left between them. In germline, CDR1 is SGHRS, CDR2 YFSETQ. The CDR3 spells CASSLGPARPGELFF. The CDR3 DNA sequence: TGCGCCAGCAGCTTGGGTCCGGCTAGACCCGGGGAGCTGTTTTTT.

This clonotype was observed many times. This chain joins TRBV7-2 and TRBJ2-7; TRBD2 matches 7 bases. This CDR3 has 15 residues. The germline V gene has CDR1 SGHTA and CDR2 FQGNSA. V shed 4 bases, J shed 4 bases, and the junction held 10 bases outside the gene matches. The CDR3 spells CASSWSGTTNYEQYF. The CDR3, as DNA: TGTGCCAGCAGCTGGTCCGGGACTACCAATTACGAGCAGTACTTC.

The gene calls are TRBV10-2 and TRBJ1-2, with 7 positions matching TRBD1. The CDR3 sequence is 13 residues long. The V segment lost 8 bases and the J segment 6 bases; nucleotides outside the gene matches: 9. CDR1 and CDR2 from the germline V gene are WSHSY and SAAADI. CDR3 coding DNA: TGCGCCAGCCAAGGAGCGACAGGGCATGGCTACACCTTC. It encodes CASQGATGHGYTF.

This clonotype was detected a few times. This chain uses TRBV7-2 with TRBJ2-7; D remains ambiguous. The CDR3 runs 13 residues. Trimming pared 5 bases from V and 2 bases from J, leaving 10 bases between. CDR1 and CDR2 from the germline V gene are SGHTA and FQGNSA. CDR3 DNA sequence: TGTGCCAGCAGCCGCCCAGACACCTACGAGCAGTACTTC. Translated: CASSRPDTYEQYF. The full variable domain, its missing parts supplied by reference TRBV7-2 and TRBJ2-7, is GAGVSQSPSNKVTEKGKDVELRCDPISGHTALYWYRQSLGQGLEFLIYFQGNSAPDKSGLPSDRFSAERTGGSVSTLTIQRTQQEDSAVYLCASSRPDTYEQYFGPGTRLTVT.

Ten or more counts support this clonotype. The chain uses TRBV7-9 and TRBJ1-2, with no clear D. Germline CDR1 reads SEHNR; CDR2 reads FQNEAQ (reference sequence). V dropped 2 bases and J dropped 4 bases, with 11 bases sitting between them. This CDR3 has 14 amino acids. The CDR3 spells CASSLSEKGYGYTF. The CDR3 coding sequence is TGTGCCAGCAGCTTATCCGAGAAGGGCTATGGCTACACCTTC.

This clonotype was recorded a few times. The chain joins TRBV5-4 to TRBJ1-3; D not certain. In germline, CDR1 is SGHNT, CDR2 YYREEE (reference sequence). V gave up 7 bases and J gave up 0 bases, with 14 bases separating them. The CDR3 runs to 15 residues. The CDR3 bases are TGTGCCAGCGGTAGAGACATGAGCTCTGGAAACACCATATATTTT. Residues: CASGRDMSSGNTIYF.